This T cell receptor beta chain is from a study of glioma-infiltrating T cells after dendritic cell vaccination. Study background: Between about 2002 and 2012, patients got autologous tumor lysate-pulsed dendritic cell vaccines.

Assay used: immunoSEQ multiplex PCR; TCRdb lists only in-frame clones, some missing. The sample lists some 70,000 clones, about 76% occurring once. Blood PBMC samples: pre-vaccination, two weeks post third vaccination, and at tumor progression. From germline, CDR1 is SGHRS and CDR2 YFSETQ. The CDR3 is 14 residues long. Losses at the gene ends were 6 bases for V and 4 bases for J; bases not matched to a gene: 8. The source material was blood, sampled before dendritic cell vaccination. This TCR was sampled from a human donor with glioblastoma. V usage is TRBV5-1 and J usage is TRBJ1-2, with 8 bases fitting TRBD1. The CDR3 loop reads CASKKDRVGYGYTF. In DNA, the CDR3 is TGCGCCAGCAAAAAGGACAGGGTGGGCTATGGCTACACCTTC.